The TCR beta chain under discussion was sequenced for a study of a mutant IDH1 vaccine in newly diagnosed glioma. Across the whole study: Those enrolled had earlier been treated with radiotherapy, temozolomide, or both, mostly both. General study findings and limits: Pseudoprogression apparently lacked any relation to changes in top peripheral T cell clonotypes.

TCRdb's copy holds only in-frame clones and misses some; the assay was immunoSEQ multiplex PCR. The profile shows tens of thousands of clones, around 60% of them singletons. Time point specified: week 47, end of study. In the vaccine, a single dose held 300 ug of the mutant IDH1 20-mer peptide, along with topical imiquimod. At weeks 1, 3, 5, 7, 11, 15, 19 and 23, patients received a vaccination, eight in all. CDR1 and CDR2 from the germline V gene are SGHRS and YFSETQ. V lost 0 bases to trimming and J lost 7 bases; unmatched junction nucleotides: 3. The CDR3 consists of 15 residues. This clone has more than one count but fewer than ten. What it binds is unknown.

The receptor's source is a man in his forties with glioma. Some clones in this sample may be carry-over from other donors' samples. Sequences were derived from peripheral blood mononuclear cells (PBMCs), sampled from a glioma patient whose treatment included an IDH1 peptide vaccine. This rearrangement joins TRBV5-1 to TRBJ1-6; TRBD1 matches at 8 bases. In nucleotides, the CDR3 is TGCGCCAGCAGCTTGGGGACAGGGAGGAATTCACCCCTCCACTTT. This translates into CASSLGTGRNSPLHF.